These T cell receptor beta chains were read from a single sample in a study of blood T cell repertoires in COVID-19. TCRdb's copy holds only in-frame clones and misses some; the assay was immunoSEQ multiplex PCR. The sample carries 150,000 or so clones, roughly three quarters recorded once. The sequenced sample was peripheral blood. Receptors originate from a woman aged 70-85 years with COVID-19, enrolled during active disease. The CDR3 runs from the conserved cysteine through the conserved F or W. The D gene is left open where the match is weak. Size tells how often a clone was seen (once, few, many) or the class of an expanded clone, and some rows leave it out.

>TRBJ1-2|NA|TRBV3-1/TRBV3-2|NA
CASSPLGARYGYTF
TGTGCCAGCAGCCCCTTGGGGGCTCGGTATGGCTACACCTTC
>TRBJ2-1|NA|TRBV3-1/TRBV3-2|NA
CASSQNREQFF
TGTGCCAGCAGCCAAAACCGGGAGCAGTTCTTC
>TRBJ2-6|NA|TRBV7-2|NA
CASSPPGHHGANVLTF
TGTGCCAGCAGCCCGCCTGGGCATCATGGGGCCAACGTCCTGACTTTC
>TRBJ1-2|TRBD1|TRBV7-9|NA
CASSQGQANYGYTF
TGTGCCAGCAGCCAGGGACAGGCCAACTATGGCTACACCTTC
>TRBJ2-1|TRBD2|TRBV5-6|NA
CASSFGGLGNEQFF
TGTGCCAGCAGCTTCGGGGGGTTGGGCAATGAGCAGTTCTTC
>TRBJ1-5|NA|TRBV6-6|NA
CASSYERVRDNQPQHF
TGTGCCAGCAGTTACGAACGGGTGAGGGACAATCAGCCCCAGCATTTT
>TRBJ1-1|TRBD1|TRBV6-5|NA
CASSRDRVAEAFF
TGTGCCAGCAGTCGGGACAGGGTGGCTGAAGCTTTCTTT
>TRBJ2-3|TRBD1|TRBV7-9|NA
CASSADRGRTDTQYF
TGTGCCAGCAGCGCGGACAGGGGGAGAACAGATACGCAGTATTTT
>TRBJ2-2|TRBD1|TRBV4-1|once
CASSRTLQGAGGTGELFF
TGCGCCAGCAGCCGAACCCTACAGGGGGCGGGTGGCACCGGGGAGCTGTTTTTT
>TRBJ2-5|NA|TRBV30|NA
CAWSKAASQETQYF
TGTGCCTGGAGTAAGGCGGCCAGCCAAGAGACCCAGTACTTC
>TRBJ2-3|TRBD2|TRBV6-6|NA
CASRATSGGGPDTQYF
TGTGCCAGCAGAGCCACTAGCGGGGGGGGCCCAGATACGCAGTATTTT
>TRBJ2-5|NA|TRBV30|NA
CAWSVLGGWMQETQYF
TGTGCCTGGAGTGTATTGGGAGGTTGGATGCAAGAGACCCAGTACTTC
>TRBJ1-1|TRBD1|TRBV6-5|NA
CASRLDRGWNTEAFF
TGTGCCAGCAGATTAGACAGGGGGTGGAACACTGAAGCTTTCTTT
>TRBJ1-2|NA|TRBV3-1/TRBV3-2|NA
CATTTGLSGYTF
TGTGCCACCACGACAGGTCTGAGTGGCTACACCTTC
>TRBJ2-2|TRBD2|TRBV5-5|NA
CASSRHMSGGENTGELFF
TGTGCCAGCAGCAGACACATGAGCGGGGGCGAAAACACCGGGGAGCTGTTTTTT
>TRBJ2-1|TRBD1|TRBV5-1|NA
CASSPGQGPYNEQFF
TGCGCCAGCAGCCCGGGACAGGGCCCCTACAATGAGCAGTTCTTC
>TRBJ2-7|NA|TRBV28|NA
CASNAGLSYEQYF
TGTGCCAGCAATGCAGGGTTATCCTACGAGCAGTACTTC
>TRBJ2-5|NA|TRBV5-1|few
CASTRLVGETQYF
TGCGCCAGCACCCGGCTAGTCGGAGAGACCCAGTACTTC
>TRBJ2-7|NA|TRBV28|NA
CASTPGGSPYEQYF
TGTGCCAGCACGCCGGGGGGCTCCCCCTACGAGCAGTACTTC
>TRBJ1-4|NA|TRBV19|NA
CATYQKGANEKLFF
TGTGCCACGTACCAAAAGGGGGCTAATGAAAAACTGTTTTTT
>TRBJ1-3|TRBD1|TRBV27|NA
CASSRGTGWGNTIYF
TGTGCCAGCAGCCGAGGGACAGGGTGGGGAAACACCATATATTTT
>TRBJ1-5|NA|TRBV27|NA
CASRANTGQPQHF
TGTGCCAGCAGGGCTAATACAGGGCAGCCCCAGCATTTT
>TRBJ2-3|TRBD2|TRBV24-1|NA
CATSGGGVPDTQYF
TGTGCCACCTCGGGTGGGGGGGTCCCGGATACGCAGTATTTT
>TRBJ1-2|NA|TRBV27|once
CASSLLGGISGEGGYTF
TGTGCCAGCAGTTTGCTGGGGGGAATCTCGGGGGAGGGTGGCTACACCTTC
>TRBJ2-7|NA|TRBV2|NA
CASSAASGYEQYF
TGTGCCAGCAGTGCCGCGAGCGGTTACGAGCAGTACTTC
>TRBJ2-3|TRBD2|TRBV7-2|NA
CASSLAGGRSTDTQYF
TGTGCCAGCAGCTTAGCGGGGGGGAGGAGCACAGATACGCAGTATTTT
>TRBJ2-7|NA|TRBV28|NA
CASSQTPYEQYF
TGTGCCAGCAGTCAAACACCGTACGAGCAGTACTTC
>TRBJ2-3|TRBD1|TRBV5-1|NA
CASRDSYTDTQYF
TGCGCCAGCCGGGACAGTTACACAGATACGCAGTATTTT
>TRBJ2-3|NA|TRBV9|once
CASSPLAASTDTQYF
TGTGCCAGCAGCCCTTTAGCGGCGAGCACAGATACGCAGTATTTT
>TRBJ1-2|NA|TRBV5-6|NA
CASSTGHPNYGYTF
TGTGCCAGCAGCACGGGACATCCTAACTATGGCTACACCTTC
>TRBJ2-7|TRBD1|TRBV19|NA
CASSVDRGYGYEQYF
TGTGCCAGTAGTGTAGACAGGGGTTACGGCTACGAGCAGTACTTC
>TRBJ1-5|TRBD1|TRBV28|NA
CASSLRDRRNQPQHF
TGTGCCAGCAGCCTGAGGGACAGACGGAATCAGCCCCAGCATTTT
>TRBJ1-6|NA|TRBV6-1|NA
CASSELGSSPLHF
TGTGCCAGCAGTGAACTCGGTAGTTCACCCCTCCACTTT
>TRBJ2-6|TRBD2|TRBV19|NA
CASSLLAGASSGANVLTF
TGTGCCAGTAGCCTCCTAGCGGGGGCCAGCTCTGGGGCCAACGTCCTGACTTTC
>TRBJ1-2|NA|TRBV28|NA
CASSRGAYGYTF
TGTGCCAGCAGTCGGGGGGCCTATGGCTACACCTTC
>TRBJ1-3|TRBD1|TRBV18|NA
CASSPRGPSGNTIYF
TGTGCCAGCTCTCCCAGGGGGCCAAGTGGAAACACCATATATTTT
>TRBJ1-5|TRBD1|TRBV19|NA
CATNPPGQGNQPQHF
TGTGCCACTAACCCCCCGGGACAGGGCAATCAGCCCCAGCATTTT
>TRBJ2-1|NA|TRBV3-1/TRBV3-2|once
CASSQAGQINEQFF
TGTGCCAGCAGCCAAGCTGGACAAATCAATGAGCAGTTCTTC
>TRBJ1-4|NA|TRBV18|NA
CASSPETLATNEKLFF
TGTGCCAGCTCACCAGAGACACTTGCAACTAATGAAAAACTGTTTTTT
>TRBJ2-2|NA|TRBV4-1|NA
CASSQAATGNTGELFF
TGCGCCAGCAGCCAAGCGGCGACAGGAAACACCGGGGAGCTGTTTTTT
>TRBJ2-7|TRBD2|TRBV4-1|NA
CASSQVSSGIYEQYF
TGCGCCAGCAGCCAAGTGTCTAGCGGGATCTACGAGCAGTACTTC
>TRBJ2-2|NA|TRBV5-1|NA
CASGHAGQGANTGELFF
TGCGCCAGCGGGCACGCGGGGCAGGGGGCGAACACCGGGGAGCTGTTTTTT
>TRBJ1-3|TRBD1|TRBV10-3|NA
CAIRTGPPENTIYF
TGTGCCATCCGGACAGGGCCGCCGGAGAACACCATATATTTT
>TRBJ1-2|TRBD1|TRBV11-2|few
CASSFTTGGYGYTF
TGTGCCAGCAGCTTTACGACAGGGGGCTATGGCTACACCTTC
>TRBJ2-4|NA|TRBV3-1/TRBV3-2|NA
CASSQQDIQYF
TGTGCCAGCAGTCAACAGGACATTCAGTACTTC
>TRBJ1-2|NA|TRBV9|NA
CASSVSAPAGYGYTF
TGTGCCAGCAGCGTGTCGGCCCCGGCAGGCTATGGCTACACCTTC
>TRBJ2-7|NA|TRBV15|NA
CATSRDLRGDEQYF
TGTGCCACCAGCAGAGATCTTAGGGGCGACGAGCAGTACTTC
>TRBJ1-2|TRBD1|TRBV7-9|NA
CASSGGTDSVGYTF
TGTGCCAGCAGCGGGGGGACAGATTCTGTTGGCTACACCTTC
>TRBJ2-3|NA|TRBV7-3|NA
CASSPGSSADTQYF
TGTGCCAGCAGCCCGGGGTCATCCGCGGATACGCAGTATTTT
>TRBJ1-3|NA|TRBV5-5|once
CASSFPGLNTIYF
TGTGCCAGCAGCTTCCCAGGTTTGAACACCATATATTTT
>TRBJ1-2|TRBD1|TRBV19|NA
CASRTGLDGYTF
TGTGCCAGCCGGACAGGCCTGGATGGCTACACCTTC
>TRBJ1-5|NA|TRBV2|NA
CASSGRERQPQHF
TGTGCCAGCAGTGGGAGGGAGCGACAGCCCCAGCATTTT
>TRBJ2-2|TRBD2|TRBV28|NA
CASSFSGATTGELFF
TGTGCCAGCAGTTTTAGCGGGGCGACCACCGGGGAGCTGTTTTTT
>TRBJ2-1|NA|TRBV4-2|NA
CASSQDGPSGEQFF
TGTGCCAGCAGCCAAGATGGGCCCAGCGGGGAGCAGTTCTTC
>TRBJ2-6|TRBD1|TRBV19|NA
CASSHDRGTYTSGANVLTF
TGTGCCAGTAGCCATGACAGGGGTACCTATACCTCTGGGGCCAACGTCCTGACTTTC
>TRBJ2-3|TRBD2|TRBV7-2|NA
CASSLRRLAGSTDTQYF
TGTGCCAGCAGCTTACGAAGACTAGCGGGGAGCACAGATACGCAGTATTTT
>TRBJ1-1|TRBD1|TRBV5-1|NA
CASRAPGTGGAFF
TGCGCCAGCAGGGCGCCCGGGACAGGGGGAGCTTTCTTT
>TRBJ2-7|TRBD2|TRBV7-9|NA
CASSRTSGGANEQYF
TGTGCCAGCAGCCGTACTAGCGGGGGGGCCAACGAGCAGTACTTC
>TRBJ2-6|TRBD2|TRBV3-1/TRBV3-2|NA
CASSQSYRGGGPPSGANVLTF
TGTGCCAGCAGCCAGTCCTATCGGGGCGGGGGGCCTCCCTCTGGGGCCAACGTCCTGACTTTC